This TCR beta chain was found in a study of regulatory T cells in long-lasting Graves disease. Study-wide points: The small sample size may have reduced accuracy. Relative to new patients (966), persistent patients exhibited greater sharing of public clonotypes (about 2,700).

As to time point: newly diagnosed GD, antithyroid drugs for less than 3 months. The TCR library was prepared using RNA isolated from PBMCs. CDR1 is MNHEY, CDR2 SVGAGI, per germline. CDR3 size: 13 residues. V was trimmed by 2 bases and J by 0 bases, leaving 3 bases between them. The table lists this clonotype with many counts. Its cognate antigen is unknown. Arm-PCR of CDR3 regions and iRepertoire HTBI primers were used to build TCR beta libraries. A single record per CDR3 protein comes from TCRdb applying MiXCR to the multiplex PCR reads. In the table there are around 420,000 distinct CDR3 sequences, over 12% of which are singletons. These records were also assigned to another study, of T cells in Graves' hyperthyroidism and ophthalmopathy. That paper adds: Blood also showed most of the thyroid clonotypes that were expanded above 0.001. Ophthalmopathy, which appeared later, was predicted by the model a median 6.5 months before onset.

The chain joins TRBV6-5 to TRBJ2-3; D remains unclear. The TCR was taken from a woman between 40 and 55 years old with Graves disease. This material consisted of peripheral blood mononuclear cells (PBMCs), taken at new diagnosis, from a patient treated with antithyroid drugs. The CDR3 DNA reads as TGTGCCAGCAGTTACAGTAGCACAGATACGCAGTATTTT. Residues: CASSYSSTDTQYF.